A single sample gave rise to the 14 T cell receptor beta chains below, sequenced in a study of blood T cell repertoires in COVID-19. Produced via immunoSEQ multiplex PCR; TCRdb's table is partial and in-frame only. Among a few hundred thousand clones listed, 75% to 90% were seen once. The sequencing sample was made of PBMCs or T cells enriched from blood (not recorded which). These TCRs come from a woman between 18 and 29 years old who had recovered from COVID-19.

This sequence joins TRBV5-4 and TRBJ1-6; 11 bases match TRBD1. Germline V CDR1 and CDR2: SGHNT, YYREEE (reference sequence). This CDR3 comprises 17 residues. V lost 3 bases, J lost 0 bases, and 2 bases stayed unmatched. The CDR3 bases are TGTGCCAGCAGCTCAGGACAGGGGGCCTCCTATAATTCACCCCTCCACTTT. Its translation: CASSSGQGASYNSPLHF.

This clone was recorded once. The CDR3 coding sequence is TGTGCCAGCAGCTTAGCCCCACTAGCGGGGGGGACCGAACAGTACTTC. Translation gives CASSLAPLAGGTEQYF. This sequence joins TRBV7-6 and TRBJ2-7, with 13 bases that match TRBD2. The CDR3 sequence is 16 residues long. Germline lookup yields CDR1 SGHVS and CDR2 FNYEAQ. V lost 0 bases to trimming and J lost 10 bases; unmatched junction nucleotides: 9. Drawing the rest from reference TRBV7-6 and TRBJ2-7, the complete variable domain is GAGVSQSPRYKVTKRGQDVALRCDPISGHVSLYWYRQALGQGPEFLTYFNYEAQQDKSGLPNDRFSAERPEGSISTLTIQRTEQRDSAMYRCASSLAPLAGGTEQYFGPGTRLTVT.

The chain couples TRBV18 to TRBJ2-7, with TRBD2 as a possible D gene (5 bases). This CDR3 is built from 15 residues. With 4 bases removed from V and 2 bases from J, the gap between germline ends came to 15 bases. Per germline, CDR1 KGHSH and CDR2 LQKENI. The CDR3 DNA sequence: TGTGCCAGCTCACTTCGGGGAATAAACCCCTACGAGCAGTACTTC. Translating it yields CASSLRGINPYEQYF.

V usage is TRBV3-1 (or the pseudogene TRBV3-2) and J usage is TRBJ1-6; 9 positions agree with TRBD1. Looked up from germline, CDR1 is LGHDT and CDR2 is YNNKEL (reference sequence). CDR3 length: 15 residues. J lost 6 bases, V lost 4 bases, and 4 bases had no gene match. CDR3 DNA: TGTGCCAGCAGCCTAAGGGGACAGGGTAATTCACCCCTCCACTTT. Protein: CASSLRGQGNSPLHF.

The rearrangement links TRBV2 to TRBJ2-5; 7 nucleotides match TRBD2. CDR1 and CDR2 (germline): SNHLY, FYNNEI. CDR3 size: 13 residues. V was pared by 4 bases and J by 4 bases, with 3 bases of the junction left unmatched. The CDR3 loop is CASSGGLRETQYF. In DNA form, the CDR3 reads TGTGCCAGCAGTGGGGGACTAAGAGAGACCCAGTACTTC.

The chain links TRBV28 to TRBJ1-6; D remains ambiguous. Trimming stripped 3 bases from V and 6 bases from J, with 12 bases between. The CDR3 spans 15 residues. The V gene's germline CDR1 is MDHEN and CDR2 SYDVKM. The CDR3 DNA follows: TGTGCCAGCAGTTTCACTAGTTTGCGTAATTCACCCCTCCACTTT. Amino acid sequence: CASSFTSLRNSPLHF.

This chain joins TRBV19 and TRBJ2-5; tentative D call: TRBD2 (6 bases). The CDR3 covers 17 residues. From germline, CDR1 is LNHDA and CDR2 SQIVND (reference sequence). V lost 3 bases to trimming and J lost 0 bases, with 17 bases between them. The chain's CDR3 is CASSMMHGGGYQETQYF. The CDR3 coding sequence is TGTGCCAGTAGTATGATGCACGGGGGAGGATACCAAGAGACCCAGTACTTC.

This clone was seen more than once but under ten times. The chain joins TRBV6-6 to TRBJ2-3; D unclear. CDR3 length equals 17 residues. Germline loops: CDR1 MNHNY, CDR2 SVGAGI (reference sequence). With 5 bases removed from V and 2 bases from J, the gap between germline ends came to 20 bases. CDR3: CASSLTTPARSTDTQYF. DNA of the CDR3: TGTGCCAGCAGTCTCACGACTCCCGCGAGGTCCACAGATACGCAGTATTTT.

The chain joins TRBV13 to TRBJ2-2; maybe TRBD2 (5 bases). This CDR3 contains 15 residues. Germline V gene sequence: CDR1 PRHDT, CDR2 FYEKMQ (reference sequence). V lost 6 bases, J lost 5 bases, and 16 bases lay in between. CDR3 nucleotides: TGTGCCAGCAGACAAACTGACCCGGGGACCGGGGAGCTGTTTTTT. This sequence encodes CASRQTDPGTGELFF.

The J gene is TRBJ2-1, the V gene TRBV14; 11 nucleotides match TRBD2. CDR1 is SGHDN, CDR2 FVKESK, per germline. The CDR3 is 12 amino acids. V dropped 6 bases and J dropped 15; count of bases not matched to a gene: 7. The DNA of the CDR3 is TGTGCCAGCAGTTTTAGCGGGGGGGCCAGGTTCTTC. Protein product: CASSFSGGARFF.

In its sample, this clone was seen once. V and J are TRBV11-3 and TRBJ1-6, with TRBD1 identical over 7 bases. The germline CDR1 and CDR2 sequences are SGHNT and YENEEA. J gave up 6 bases and V 1 base, and 15 bases lay outside the gene matches. CDR3 length: 19 residues. This chain's CDR3 is CASSLVPGQRPEFNSPLHF. CDR3 coding DNA: TGTGCCAGCAGCTTAGTCCCGGGACAGAGGCCCGAATTTAATTCACCCCTCCACTTT.

CDR3 amino acids: CASSLGTGRHEKLFF. The CDR3 DNA follows: TGTGCCAGCAGCTTAGGGACAGGGCGGCATGAAAAACTGTTTTTT. V and J are TRBV7-2 and TRBJ1-4; TRBD1 agrees at 8 bases. CDR3 length equals 15 residues. The germline V gene encodes CDR1 SGHTA and CDR2 FQGNSA. The trim removed 1 base at V and 6 bases at J, leaving 4 bases unmatched. Based on the CDR3 plus reference TRBV7-2 and TRBJ1-4, the full variable domain is GAGVSQSPSNKVTEKGKDVELRCDPISGHTALYWYRQSLGQGLEFLIYFQGNSAPDKSGLPSDRFSAERTGGSVSTLTIQRTQQEDSAVYLCASSLGTGRHEKLFFGSGTQLSVL.

The chain recombines TRBV10-3 with TRBJ1-6, with TRBD1 matching over 11 bases. Trimming removed 6 bases from V and 9 bases from J; junction bases left unmatched: 4. This CDR3 comprises 14 residues. Germline V gives CDR1 ENHRY, CDR2 SYGVKD. The CDR3 loop reads CAIREGQGASPLHF. The CDR3 region has the DNA TGTGCCATCAGAGAAGGACAGGGGGCTTCACCCCTCCACTTT.

The chain combines TRBV10-2 with TRBJ1-1; tentatively, D is TRBD1 (5 bases). Germline assignment: CDR1 WSHSY and CDR2 SAAADI. Trimming left V 5 bases short and J 0 bases short, with 7 bases between. This CDR3 is 13 amino acids long. For the CDR3, the DNA is TGCGCCAGCAGTCAGGGCATGAACACTGAAGCTTTCTTT. Translation gives CASSQGMNTEAFF.